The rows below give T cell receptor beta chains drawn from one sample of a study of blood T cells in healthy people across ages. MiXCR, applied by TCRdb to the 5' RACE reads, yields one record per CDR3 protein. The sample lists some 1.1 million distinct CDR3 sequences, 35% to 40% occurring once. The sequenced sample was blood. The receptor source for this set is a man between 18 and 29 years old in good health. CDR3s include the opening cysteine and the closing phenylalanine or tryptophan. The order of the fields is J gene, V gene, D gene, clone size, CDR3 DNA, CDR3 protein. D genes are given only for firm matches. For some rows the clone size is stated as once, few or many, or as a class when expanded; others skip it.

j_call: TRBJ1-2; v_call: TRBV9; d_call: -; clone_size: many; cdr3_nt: TGTGCCAGCAGCGTAGACGGGCCAATACCAAACTATGGCTACACCTTC; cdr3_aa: CASSVDGPIPNYGYTF
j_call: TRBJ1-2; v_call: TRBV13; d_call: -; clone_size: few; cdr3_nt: TGTGCCAGCAGCTTAGGCCTCGGCGAGACCGAGGGCTATGGCTACACCTTC; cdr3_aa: CASSLGLGETEGYGYTF
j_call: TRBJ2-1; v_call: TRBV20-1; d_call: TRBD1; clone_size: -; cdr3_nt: TGCAGTGCTAGAGTCAGGGGGCATGTATATGGTAATGAGCAGTTCTTC; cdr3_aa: CSARVRGHVYGNEQFF
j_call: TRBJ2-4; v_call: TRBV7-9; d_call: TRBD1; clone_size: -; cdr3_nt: TGTGCCAGCAGCCCCCGGGACAGAGGATTCAACATTCAGTACTTC; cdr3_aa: CASSPRDRGFNIQYF
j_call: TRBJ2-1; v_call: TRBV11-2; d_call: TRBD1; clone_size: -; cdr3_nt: TGTGCCAGCAGCTTTTTGAGGGGGCCGAATGAGCAGTTCTTC; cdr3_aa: CASSFLRGPNEQFF
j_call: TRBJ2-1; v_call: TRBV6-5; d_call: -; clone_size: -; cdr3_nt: TGTGCCAGCAGTGACTCGAATAAGGGGAATGAGCAGTTCTTC; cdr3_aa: CASSDSNKGNEQFF
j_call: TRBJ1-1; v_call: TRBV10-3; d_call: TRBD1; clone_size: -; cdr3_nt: TGTGCCATCAGGAGACAGGGGGAGATCACTGAAGCTTTCTTT; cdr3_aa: CAIRRQGEITEAFF
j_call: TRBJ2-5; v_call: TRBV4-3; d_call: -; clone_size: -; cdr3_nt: TGCGCCAGCAGCCAAGCGAAGACTAACCTTCAAGAGACCCAGTACTTC; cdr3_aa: CASSQAKTNLQETQYF
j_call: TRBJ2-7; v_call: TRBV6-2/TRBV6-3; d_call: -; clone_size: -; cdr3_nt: TGTGCCAGCAGTTACTCTTATTCCAGGGGGGCCTACGAGCAGTACTTC; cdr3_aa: CASSYSYSRGAYEQYF
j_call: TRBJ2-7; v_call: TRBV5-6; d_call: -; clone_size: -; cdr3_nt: TGTGCCAGCTTCCCCTCCCCTCTATCCTACGAGCAGTACTTC; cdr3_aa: CASFPSPLSYEQYF
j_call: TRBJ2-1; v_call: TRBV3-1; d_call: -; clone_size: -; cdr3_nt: TGTGCCAGCAGCCAAGACAGTGGACCCTACAATGAGCAGTTCTTC; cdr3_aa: CASSQDSGPYNEQFF
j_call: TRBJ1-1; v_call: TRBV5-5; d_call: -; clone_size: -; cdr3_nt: TGTGCCAGCAGCTCGCCGGCGACAGTTTCTGAAGCTTTCTTT; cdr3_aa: CASSSPATVSEAFF
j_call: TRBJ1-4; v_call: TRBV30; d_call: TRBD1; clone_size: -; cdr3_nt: TGTGCCTGGAGTGGTGGACAGGGGTCTAATGAAAAACTGTTTTTT; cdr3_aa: CAWSGGQGSNEKLFF
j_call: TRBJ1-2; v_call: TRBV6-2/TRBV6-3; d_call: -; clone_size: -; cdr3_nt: TGTGCCCAACCCGGCGGCTCCTATGGCTACACCTTC; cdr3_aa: CAQPGGSYGYTF
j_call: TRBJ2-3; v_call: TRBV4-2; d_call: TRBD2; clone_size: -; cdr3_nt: TGTGCCAGCAGCCAACCTAGCGGGGGGTCGGTTCGCCCAGATACGCAGTATTTT; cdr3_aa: CASSQPSGGSVRPDTQYF
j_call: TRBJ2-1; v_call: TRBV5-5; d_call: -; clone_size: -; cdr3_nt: TGTGCCAGCAGCTTTAGACAGAACAATGAGCAGTTCTTC; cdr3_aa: CASSFRQNNEQFF
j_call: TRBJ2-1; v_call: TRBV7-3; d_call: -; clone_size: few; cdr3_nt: TGTGCCAGCAGCTTAACCACAGGGAACAATGAGCAGTTCTTC; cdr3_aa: CASSLTTGNNEQFF
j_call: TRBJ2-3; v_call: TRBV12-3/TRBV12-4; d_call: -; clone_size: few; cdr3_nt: TGTGCCAGCAGCCCAGGGGCCGGAAGAGGAGATACGCAGTATTTT; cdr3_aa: CASSPGAGRGDTQYF
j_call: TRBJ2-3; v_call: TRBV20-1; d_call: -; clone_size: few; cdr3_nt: TGCAGTGCTAGAGATGGGGGAGGTGGTACGCAGTATTTT; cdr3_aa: CSARDGGGGTQYF
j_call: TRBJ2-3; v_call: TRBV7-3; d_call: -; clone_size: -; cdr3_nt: TGTACCAGCAGCTCCCCTCTGGGCAGTAACACAGATACGCAGTATTTT; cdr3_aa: CTSSSPLGSNTDTQYF
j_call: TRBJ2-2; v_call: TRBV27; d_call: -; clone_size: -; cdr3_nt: TGTGCCAGCAGTTTATGGGCCGCGACCGGGGAGCTGTTTTTT; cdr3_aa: CASSLWAATGELFF
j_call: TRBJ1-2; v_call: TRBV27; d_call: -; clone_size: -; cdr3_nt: TGTGCCAGCAGTATGACAGTTACTAACTATGGCTACACCTTC; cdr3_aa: CASSMTVTNYGYTF
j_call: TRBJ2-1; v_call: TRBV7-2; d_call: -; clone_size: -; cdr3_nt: TGTGCCAGCAGCTCCGTTAGCAGTGAGCAGTTCTTC; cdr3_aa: CASSSVSSEQFF
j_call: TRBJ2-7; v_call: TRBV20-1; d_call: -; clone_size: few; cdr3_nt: TGCAGTGCTATCGTCCCCCTCGCGGGTCGCTCCTACGAGCAGTACTTC; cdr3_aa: CSAIVPLAGRSYEQYF
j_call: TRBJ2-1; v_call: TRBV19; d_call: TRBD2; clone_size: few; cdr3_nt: TGTGCCAGTAGCGATATCGCGGGGGCCTACAATGAGCAGTTCTTC; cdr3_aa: CASSDIAGAYNEQFF
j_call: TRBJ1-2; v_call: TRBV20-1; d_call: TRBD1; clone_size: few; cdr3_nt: TGCAGTGCTAGAGATGAAACAGGGGGCGGAGACTATGGCTACACCTTC; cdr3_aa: CSARDETGGGDYGYTF
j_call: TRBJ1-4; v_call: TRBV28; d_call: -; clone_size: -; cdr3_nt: TGTGCCAGCAGTTCATGGTCCCGGGTAGGGGAAAAACTGTTTTTT; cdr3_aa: CASSSWSRVGEKLFF
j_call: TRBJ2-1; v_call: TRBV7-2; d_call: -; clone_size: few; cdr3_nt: TGTGCCAGCAGCTTAAAACAGGGCCCCTACAATGAGCAGTTCTTC; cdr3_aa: CASSLKQGPYNEQFF
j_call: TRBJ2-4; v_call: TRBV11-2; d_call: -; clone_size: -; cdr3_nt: TGTGCCAGCAGCTTAATCCATGCGAACATTCAGTACTTC; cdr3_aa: CASSLIHANIQYF
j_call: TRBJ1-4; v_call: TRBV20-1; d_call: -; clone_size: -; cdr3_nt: TGCAGTGCCAAGACAGCCACAGATCCAAATGAAAAACTGTTTTTT; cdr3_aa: CSAKTATDPNEKLFF
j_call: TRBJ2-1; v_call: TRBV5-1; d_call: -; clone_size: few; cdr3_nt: TGCGCCAGCAGCTTGGCGCCAGGGCGGTACAATGAGCAGTTCTTC; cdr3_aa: CASSLAPGRYNEQFF
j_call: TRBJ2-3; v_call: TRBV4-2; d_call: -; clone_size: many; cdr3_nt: TGTGCCAGCAGCCAAGGGAACAGGGTGACAGATACGCAGTATTTT; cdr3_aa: CASSQGNRVTDTQYF
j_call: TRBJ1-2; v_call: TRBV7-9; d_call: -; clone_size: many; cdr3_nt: TGTGCCAGCAGCTTGGACAGTGCTAACTATGGCTACACCTTC; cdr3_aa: CASSLDSANYGYTF
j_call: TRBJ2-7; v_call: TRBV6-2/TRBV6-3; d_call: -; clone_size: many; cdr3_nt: TGTGCCAGCAGCCGACCTCTATTTCCACTCTCCTACGAGCAGTACTTC; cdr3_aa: CASSRPLFPLSYEQYF
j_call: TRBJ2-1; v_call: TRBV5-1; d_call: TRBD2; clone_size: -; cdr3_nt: TGCGCCAGCAGCTTACCGGGACTAGCGGGGGGGGATGAGCAGTTCTTC; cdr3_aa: CASSLPGLAGGDEQFF
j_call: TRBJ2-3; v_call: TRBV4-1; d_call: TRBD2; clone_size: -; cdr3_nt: TGCGCCAGCAGCCAAAGTCAGCGGGGGGAGGATCCAGATACGCAGTATTTT; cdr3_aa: CASSQSQRGEDPDTQYF
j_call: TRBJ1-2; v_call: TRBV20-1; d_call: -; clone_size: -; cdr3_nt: TGCAGTGCGGATCAGCCGAACTATGGCTACACCTTC; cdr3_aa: CSADQPNYGYTF
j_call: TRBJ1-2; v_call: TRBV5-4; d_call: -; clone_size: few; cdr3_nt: TGTGCCAGCAGCTTGAATCCAGGCCGAGCTAACTATGGCTACACCTTC; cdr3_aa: CASSLNPGRANYGYTF
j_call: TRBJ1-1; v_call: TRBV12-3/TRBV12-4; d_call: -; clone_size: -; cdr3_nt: TGTGCCAGCAGTTTAATCGGGGTAACTGAAGCTTTCTTT; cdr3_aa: CASSLIGVTEAFF
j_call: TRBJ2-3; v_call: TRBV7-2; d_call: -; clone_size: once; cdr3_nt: TGTGCCAACAGCTTAGGGGTTAAGGGGATTGGCACAGATACGCAGTATTTT; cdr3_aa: CANSLGVKGIGTDTQYF
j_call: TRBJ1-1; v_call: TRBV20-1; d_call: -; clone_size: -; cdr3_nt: TGCAGTGCTAGCCTTTCGGGGATTTGGGACACTGAAGCTTTCTTT; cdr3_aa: CSASLSGIWDTEAFF
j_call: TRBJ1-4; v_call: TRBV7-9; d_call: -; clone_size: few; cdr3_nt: TGTGCCAGCAGCTTAGTCCAGGGGCCCAATGAAAAACTGTTTTTT; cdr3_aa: CASSLVQGPNEKLFF
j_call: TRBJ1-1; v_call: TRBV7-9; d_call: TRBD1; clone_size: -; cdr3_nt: TGTGCCAGCAGCTCCTGGACAGGGAAAGACACTGAAGCTTTCTTT; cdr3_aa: CASSSWTGKDTEAFF
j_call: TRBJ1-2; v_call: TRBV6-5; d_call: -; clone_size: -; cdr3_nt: TGTGCCAGCAGTTACGAGGGGCGTTTTGGCTACACCTTC; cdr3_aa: CASSYEGRFGYTF
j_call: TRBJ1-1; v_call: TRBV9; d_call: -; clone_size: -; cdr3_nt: TGTGCCAGCAGCGTAGGAATAAGCATGAACACTGAAGCTTTCTTT; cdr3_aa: CASSVGISMNTEAFF
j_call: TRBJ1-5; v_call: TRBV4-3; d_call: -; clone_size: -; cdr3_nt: TGCGCCAGCAGCCAAGATCTAGGACAGTTGCAGCCCCAGCATTTT; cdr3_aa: CASSQDLGQLQPQHF
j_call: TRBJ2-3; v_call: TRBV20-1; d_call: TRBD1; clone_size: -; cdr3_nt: TGCAGTGCTACCTGGACAGGGGGCACAGATACGCAGTATTTT; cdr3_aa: CSATWTGGTDTQYF
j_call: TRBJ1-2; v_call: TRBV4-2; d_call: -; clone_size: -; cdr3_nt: TGTGCCAGCAGCCAAGACCCAGCGGCCCCAGGGGTCCTTAACTATGGCTACACCTTC; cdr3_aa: CASSQDPAAPGVLNYGYTF
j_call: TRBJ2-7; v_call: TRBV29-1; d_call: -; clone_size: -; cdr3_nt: TGCAGCGCCTCGGGATACTCCTACAATGAGCAGTACTTC; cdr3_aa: CSASGYSYNEQYF
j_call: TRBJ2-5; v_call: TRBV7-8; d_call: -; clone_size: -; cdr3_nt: TGTGCCAGCAGCTTAGGAGTAAAGGCCCCAGAGCAGTACTTC; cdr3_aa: CASSLGVKAPEQYF
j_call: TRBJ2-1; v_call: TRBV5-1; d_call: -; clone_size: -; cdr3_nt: TGCGGGATCGGGGGACTCACGTACAATGAGCAGTTCTTC; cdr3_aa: CGIGGLTYNEQFF
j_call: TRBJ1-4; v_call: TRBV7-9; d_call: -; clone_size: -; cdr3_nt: TGTGCCAGCAGCCCAAGAATGGGAAAACTGTTTTTT; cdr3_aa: CASSPRMGKLFF
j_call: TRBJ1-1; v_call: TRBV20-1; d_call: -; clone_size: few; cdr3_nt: TGCAGTGCTCGTTTAGACAGAATGAACACTGAAGCTTTCTTT; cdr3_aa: CSARLDRMNTEAFF
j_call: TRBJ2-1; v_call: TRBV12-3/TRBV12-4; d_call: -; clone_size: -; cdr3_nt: TGTGCCAGCAGAACTCCCCGGGACGGCGTTGGGAGTTACAATGAGCAGTTCTTC; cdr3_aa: CASRTPRDGVGSYNEQFF
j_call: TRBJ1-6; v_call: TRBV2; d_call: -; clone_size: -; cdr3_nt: TGTGCCAGCAGTGATGGGCCGGCAAGGACACCCCTCCACTTT; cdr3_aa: CASSDGPARTPLHF
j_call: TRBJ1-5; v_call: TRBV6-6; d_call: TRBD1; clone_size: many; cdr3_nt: TGTGCCAGCAGCACCCCCGGGACAGTGGATCAGCCCCAGCATTTT; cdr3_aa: CASSTPGTVDQPQHF
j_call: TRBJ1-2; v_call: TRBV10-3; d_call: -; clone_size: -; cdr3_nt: TGTGCCATCCCCGCGGACACAAATTACTATGGCTACACCTTC; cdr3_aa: CAIPADTNYYGYTF
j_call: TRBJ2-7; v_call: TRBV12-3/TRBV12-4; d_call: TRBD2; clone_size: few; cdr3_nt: TGTGCCAGCACCTCCTCTAGCGGGGATTTCTACGAGCAGTACTTC; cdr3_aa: CASTSSSGDFYEQYF
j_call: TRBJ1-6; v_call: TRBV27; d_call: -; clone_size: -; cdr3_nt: TGTGCCAGCAGCTCTATGAGTATACTCGGGGGCGAAACTAATTCACCCCTCCACTTT; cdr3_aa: CASSSMSILGGETNSPLHF